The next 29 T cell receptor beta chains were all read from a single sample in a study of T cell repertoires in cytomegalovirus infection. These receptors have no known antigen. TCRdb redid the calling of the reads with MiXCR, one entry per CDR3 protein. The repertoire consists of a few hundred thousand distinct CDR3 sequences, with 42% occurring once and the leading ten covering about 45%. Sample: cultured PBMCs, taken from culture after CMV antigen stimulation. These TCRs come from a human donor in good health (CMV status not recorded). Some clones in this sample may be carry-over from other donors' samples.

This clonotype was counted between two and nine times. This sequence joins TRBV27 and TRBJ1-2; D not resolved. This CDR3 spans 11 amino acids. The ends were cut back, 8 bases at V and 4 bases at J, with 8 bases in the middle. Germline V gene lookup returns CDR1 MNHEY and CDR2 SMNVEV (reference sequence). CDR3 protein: CASLGLYGYTF. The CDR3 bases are TGTGCCAGCCTAGGCCTCTATGGCTACACCTTC.

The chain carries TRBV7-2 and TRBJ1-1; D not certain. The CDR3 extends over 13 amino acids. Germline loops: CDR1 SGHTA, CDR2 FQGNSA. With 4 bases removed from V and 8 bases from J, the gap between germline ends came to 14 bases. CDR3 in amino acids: CASSWGVGIEAFF. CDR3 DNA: TGTGCCAGCAGCTGGGGTGTAGGGATAGAAGCTTTCTTT.

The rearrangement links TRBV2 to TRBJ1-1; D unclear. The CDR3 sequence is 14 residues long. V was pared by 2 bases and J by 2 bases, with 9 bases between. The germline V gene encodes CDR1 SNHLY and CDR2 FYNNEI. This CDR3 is CASSEWTGNTEAFF. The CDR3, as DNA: TGTGCCAGCAGTGAATGGACGGGAAACACTGAAGCTTTCTTT.

CDR3 in amino acids: CSAHRVGPNEQFF. Here the CDR3 DNA reads TGCAGCGCCCATCGGGTGGGCCCCAATGAGCAGTTCTTC. This sequence joins TRBV29-1 and TRBJ2-1; D remains ambiguous. Germline assignment: CDR1 SQVTM and CDR2 ANQGSEA. The CDR3 runs to 13 residues. Between the trimmed V and J ends, which lost 7 bases and 6 bases, there was a span of 16 bases.

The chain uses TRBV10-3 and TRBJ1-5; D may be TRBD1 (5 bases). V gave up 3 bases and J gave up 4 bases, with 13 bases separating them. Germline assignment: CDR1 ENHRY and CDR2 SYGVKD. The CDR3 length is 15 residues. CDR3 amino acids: CAISDSGTGNQPQHF. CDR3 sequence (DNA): TGTGCCATCAGTGACTCCGGGACGGGGAATCAGCCCCAGCATTTT.

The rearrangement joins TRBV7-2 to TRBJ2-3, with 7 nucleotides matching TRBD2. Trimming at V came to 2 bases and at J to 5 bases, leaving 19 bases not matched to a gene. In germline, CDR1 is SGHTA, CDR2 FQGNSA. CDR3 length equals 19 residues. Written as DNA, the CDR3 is TGTGCCAGCAGCTTACGAGGAGGGAAATTGACTAGCATAGGAGATACGCAGTATTTT. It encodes CASSLRGGKLTSIGDTQYF.

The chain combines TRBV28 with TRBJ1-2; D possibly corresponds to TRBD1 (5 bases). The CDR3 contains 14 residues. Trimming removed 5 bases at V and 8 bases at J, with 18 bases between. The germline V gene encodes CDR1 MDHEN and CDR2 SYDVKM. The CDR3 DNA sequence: TGTGCCAGCAGTCGAGGCGGGACGGCGCACGGCTACACCTTC. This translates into CASSRGGTAHGYTF.

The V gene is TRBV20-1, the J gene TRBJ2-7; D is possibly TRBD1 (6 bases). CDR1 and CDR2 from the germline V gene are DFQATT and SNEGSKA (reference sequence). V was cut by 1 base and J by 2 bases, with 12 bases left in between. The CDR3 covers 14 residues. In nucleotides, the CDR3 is TGCAGTGCTAGAGGGGGGACACACCCCTACGAGCAGTACTTC. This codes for CSARGGTHPYEQYF.

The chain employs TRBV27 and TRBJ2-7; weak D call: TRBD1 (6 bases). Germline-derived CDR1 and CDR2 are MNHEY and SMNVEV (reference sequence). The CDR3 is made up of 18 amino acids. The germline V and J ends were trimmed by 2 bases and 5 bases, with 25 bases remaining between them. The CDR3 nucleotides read TGTGCCAGCAGTTTACCAGGGGCCGCCAGTATTAGGTTCAACGAGCAGTACTTC. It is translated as CASSLPGAASIRFNEQYF.

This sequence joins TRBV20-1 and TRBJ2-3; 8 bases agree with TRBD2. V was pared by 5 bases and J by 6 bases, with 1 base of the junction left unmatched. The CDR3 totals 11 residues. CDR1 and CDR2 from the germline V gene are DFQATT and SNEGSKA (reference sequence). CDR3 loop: CSALAGDTQYF. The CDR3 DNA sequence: TGCAGTGCTCTAGCGGGCGATACGCAGTATTTT.

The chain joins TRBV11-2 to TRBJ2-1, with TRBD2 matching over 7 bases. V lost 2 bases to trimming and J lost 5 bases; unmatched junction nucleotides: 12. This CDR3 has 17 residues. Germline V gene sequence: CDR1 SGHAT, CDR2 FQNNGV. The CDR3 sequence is CASSLPLAASTNNEQFF. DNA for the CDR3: TGTGCCAGCAGCTTACCGCTAGCGGCCTCAACTAACAATGAGCAGTTCTTC. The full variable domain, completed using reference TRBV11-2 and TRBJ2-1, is EAGVAQSPRYKIIEKRQSVAFWCNPISGHATLYWYQQILGQGPKLLIQFQNNGVVDDSQLPKDRFSAERLKGVDSTLKIQPAKLEDSAVYLCASSLPLAASTNNEQFFGPGTRLTVL.

The CDR3 bases are TGTGCCAGCAGTGTGGGGGGCGCCCCGGAAGCTTTCTTT. It yields the protein CASSVGGAPEAFF. The chain links TRBV2 to TRBJ1-1; the D gene is possibly TRBD1 (6 bases). The CDR3 totals 13 residues. Germline V CDR1 and CDR2: SNHLY, FYNNEI. V lost 4 bases and J 8 bases, leaving 14 bases between the germline ends.

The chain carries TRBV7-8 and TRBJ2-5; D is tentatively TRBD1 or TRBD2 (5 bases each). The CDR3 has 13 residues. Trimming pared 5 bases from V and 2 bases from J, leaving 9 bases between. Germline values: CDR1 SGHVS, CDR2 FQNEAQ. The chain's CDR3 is CASSQGPQETQYF. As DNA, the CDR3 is TGTGCCAGCAGCCAGGGACCGCAAGAGACCCAGTACTTC.

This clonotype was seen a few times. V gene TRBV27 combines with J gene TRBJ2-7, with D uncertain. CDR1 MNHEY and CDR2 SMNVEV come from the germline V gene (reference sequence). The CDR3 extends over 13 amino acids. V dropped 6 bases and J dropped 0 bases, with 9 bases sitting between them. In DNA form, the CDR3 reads TGTGCCAGCAGAGACTGGAGCTCCTACGAGCAGTACTTC. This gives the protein CASRDWSSYEQYF.

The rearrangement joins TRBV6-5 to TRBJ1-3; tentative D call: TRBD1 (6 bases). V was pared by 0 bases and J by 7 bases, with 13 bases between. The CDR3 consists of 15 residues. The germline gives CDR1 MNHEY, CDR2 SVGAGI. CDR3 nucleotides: TGTGCCAGCAGTTACTCCCACAGGGTGGGGAACACCATATATTTT. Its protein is CASSYSHRVGNTIYF.

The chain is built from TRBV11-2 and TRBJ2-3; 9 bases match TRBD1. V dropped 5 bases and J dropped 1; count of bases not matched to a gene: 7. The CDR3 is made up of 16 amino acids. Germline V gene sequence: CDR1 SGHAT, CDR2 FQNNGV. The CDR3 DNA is TGTGCCAGCAGCACGGGACAGGGAAGAGGCACAGATACGCAGTATTTT. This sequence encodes CASSTGQGRGTDTQYF. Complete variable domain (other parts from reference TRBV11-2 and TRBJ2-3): EAGVAQSPRYKIIEKRQSVAFWCNPISGHATLYWYQQILGQGPKLLIQFQNNGVVDDSQLPKDRFSAERLKGVDSTLKIQPAKLEDSAVYLCASSTGQGRGTDTQYFGPGTRLTVL.

In DNA, the CDR3 is TGTGCCAGCAGCCGAGACAGGAGATGGGGGAATAGCAATCAGCCCCAGCATTTT. Its protein product is CASSRDRRWGNSNQPQHF. The chain combines TRBV7-2 with TRBJ1-5; possible D gene TRBD1, 6 bases. Germline CDR1 reads SGHTA; CDR2 reads FQGNSA. The CDR3 covers 18 residues. With 5 bases removed from V and 0 bases from J, the gap between germline ends came to 20 bases.

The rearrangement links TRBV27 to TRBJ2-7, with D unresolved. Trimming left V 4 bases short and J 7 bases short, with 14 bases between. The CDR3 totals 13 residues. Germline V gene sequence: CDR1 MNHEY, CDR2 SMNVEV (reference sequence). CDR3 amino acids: CASSSSAYGEQYF. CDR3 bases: TGTGCCAGCAGTTCTTCCGCGTATGGAGAGCAGTACTTC.

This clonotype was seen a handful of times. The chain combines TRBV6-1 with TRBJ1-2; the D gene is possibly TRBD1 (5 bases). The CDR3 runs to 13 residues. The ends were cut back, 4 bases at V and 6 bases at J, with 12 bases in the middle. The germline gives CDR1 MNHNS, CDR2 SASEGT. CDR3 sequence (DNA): TGTGCCAGCAGTGTGTCAGGGTGGGATGGCTACACCTTC. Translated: CASSVSGWDGYTF.

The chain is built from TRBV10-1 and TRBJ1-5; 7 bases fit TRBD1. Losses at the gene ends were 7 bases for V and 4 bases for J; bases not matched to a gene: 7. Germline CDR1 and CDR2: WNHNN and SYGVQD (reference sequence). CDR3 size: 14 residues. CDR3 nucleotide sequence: TGCGCCAGCACGGGACAGAGGACTAATCAGCCCCAGCATTTT. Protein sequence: CASTGQRTNQPQHF.

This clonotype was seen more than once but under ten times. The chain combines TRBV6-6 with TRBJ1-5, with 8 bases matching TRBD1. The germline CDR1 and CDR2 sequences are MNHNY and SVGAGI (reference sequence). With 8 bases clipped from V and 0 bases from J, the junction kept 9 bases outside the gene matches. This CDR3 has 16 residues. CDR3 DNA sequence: TGTGCCAGCGGGGACAGGTCAGGGACTAGCAATCAGCCCCAGCATTTT. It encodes CASGDRSGTSNQPQHF.

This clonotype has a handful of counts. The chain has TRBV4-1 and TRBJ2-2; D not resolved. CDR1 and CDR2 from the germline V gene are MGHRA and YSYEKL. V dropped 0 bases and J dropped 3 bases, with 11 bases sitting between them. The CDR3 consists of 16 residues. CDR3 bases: TGCGCCAGCAGCCAAGATCCTAGAGCTCACACCGGGGAGCTGTTTTTT. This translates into CASSQDPRAHTGELFF.

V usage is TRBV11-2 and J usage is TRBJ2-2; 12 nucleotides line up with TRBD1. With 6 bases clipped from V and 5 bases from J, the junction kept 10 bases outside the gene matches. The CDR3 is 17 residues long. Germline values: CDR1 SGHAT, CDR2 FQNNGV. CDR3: CASRSFRGQGATGELFF. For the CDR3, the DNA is TGTGCCAGCAGGTCTTTCCGGGGACAGGGGGCGACCGGGGAGCTGTTTTTT.

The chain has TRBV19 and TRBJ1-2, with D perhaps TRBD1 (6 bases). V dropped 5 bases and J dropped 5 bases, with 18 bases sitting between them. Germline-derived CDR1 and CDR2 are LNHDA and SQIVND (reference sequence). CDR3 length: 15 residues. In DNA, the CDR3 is TGTGCCAGTAGTCCCCGGACAGAACTGCTTTATGGCTACACCTTC. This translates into CASSPRTELLYGYTF.

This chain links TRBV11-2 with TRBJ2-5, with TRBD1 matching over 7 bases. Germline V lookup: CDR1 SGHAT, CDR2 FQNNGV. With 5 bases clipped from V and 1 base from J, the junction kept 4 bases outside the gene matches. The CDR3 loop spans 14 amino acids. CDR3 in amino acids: CASSMDRLQETQYF. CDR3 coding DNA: TGTGCCAGCAGCATGGACAGGCTCCAAGAGACCCAGTACTTC. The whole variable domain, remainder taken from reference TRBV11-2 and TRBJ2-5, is EAGVAQSPRYKIIEKRQSVAFWCNPISGHATLYWYQQILGQGPKLLIQFQNNGVVDDSQLPKDRFSAERLKGVDSTLKIQPAKLEDSAVYLCASSMDRLQETQYFGPGTRLLVL.

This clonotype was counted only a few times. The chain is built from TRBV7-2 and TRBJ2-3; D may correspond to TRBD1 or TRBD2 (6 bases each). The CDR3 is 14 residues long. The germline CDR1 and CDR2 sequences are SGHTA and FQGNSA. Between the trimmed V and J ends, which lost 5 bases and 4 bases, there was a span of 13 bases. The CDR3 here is CASSPPGAPDTQYF. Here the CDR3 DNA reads TGTGCCAGCAGCCCGCCGGGGGCCCCAGATACGCAGTATTTT.

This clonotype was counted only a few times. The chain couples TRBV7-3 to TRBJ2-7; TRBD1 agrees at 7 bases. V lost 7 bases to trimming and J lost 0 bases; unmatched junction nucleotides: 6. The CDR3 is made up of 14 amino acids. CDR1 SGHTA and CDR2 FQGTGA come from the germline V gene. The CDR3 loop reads CASNRGTTSYEQYF. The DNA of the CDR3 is TGTGCCAGCAACAGGGGCACCACCTCCTACGAGCAGTACTTC. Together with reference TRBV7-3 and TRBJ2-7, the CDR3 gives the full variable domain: GAGVSQTPSNKVTEKGKYVELRCDPISGHTALYWYRQSLGQGPEFLIYFQGTGAADDSGLPNDRFFAVRPEGSVSTLKIQRTERGDSAVYLCASNRGTTSYEQYFGPGTRLTVT.

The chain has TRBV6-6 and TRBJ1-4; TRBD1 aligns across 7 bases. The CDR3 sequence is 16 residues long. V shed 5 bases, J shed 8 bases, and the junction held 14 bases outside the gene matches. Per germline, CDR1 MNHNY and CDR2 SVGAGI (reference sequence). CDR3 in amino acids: CASSNKNRGGGEKLFF. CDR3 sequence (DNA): TGTGCCAGCAGTAACAAAAACAGGGGCGGAGGCGAAAAACTGTTTTTT.

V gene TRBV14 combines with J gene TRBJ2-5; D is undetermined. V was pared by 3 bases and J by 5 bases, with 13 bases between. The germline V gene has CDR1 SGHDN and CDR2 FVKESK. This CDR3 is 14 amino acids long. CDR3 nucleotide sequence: TGTGCCAGCAGCCACCATCGGTTCGGGGAGACCCAGTACTTC. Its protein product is CASSHHRFGETQYF.